These T cell receptor beta chains were read from a single sample in a study of blood T cell repertoires in COVID-19. Clones were sequenced by immunoSEQ multiplex PCR, and TCRdb holds only the in-frame ones, with some missing. The sample shows about 300,000 clones, 70% to 90% of them seen only once. What was sequenced was peripheral blood. Every receptor here comes from a woman in her 50s with COVID-19, enrolled during active disease. The CDR3 runs from the conserved cysteine through the conserved F or W. The D gene is left open where the match is weak. Where a row states a size, it is once, few, many or the class of an expanded clone; other rows omit it.

j_call cdr3_length v_call clone_size d_call cdr3_nt cdr3_aa
TRBJ2-7 19 TRBV4-2 NA TRBD2 TGTGCCAGCAGCCGCCGACTAGCGGGAACCCCGAGATCAAACTACGAGCAGTACTTC CASSRRLAGTPRSNYEQYF
TRBJ2-3 17 TRBV18 NA TRBD1 TGTGCCAGCTCACCACCGACAGGGGGCGACCCGGGAGATACGCAGTATTTT CASSPPTGGDPGDTQYF
TRBJ2-5 15 TRBV30 NA TRBD2 TGTGCCTGGAGCCCCGGACTAGCGAGGGGGGAGACCCAGTACTTC CAWSPGLARGETQYF
TRBJ2-1 16 TRBV30 NA NA TGTGCCTGGAAGGGGGGCCCCGGACTAGTTTCGAATGAGCAGTTCTTC CAWKGGPGLVSNEQFF
TRBJ2-5 12 TRBV29-1 NA NA TGCAGCGTTGCAGGGTATGAAGAGACCCAGTACTTC CSVAGYEETQYF
TRBJ1-6 12 TRBV3-1/TRBV3-2 NA NA TGTGCCAGGGTGTCGGATAATTCACCCCTCCACTTT CARVSDNSPLHF
TRBJ1-4 18 TRBV27 NA NA TGTGCCAGCAGTGGAAAGGGGCTATCTCAAAGACCTAATGAAAAACTGTTTTTT CASSGKGLSQRPNEKLFF
TRBJ2-1 18 TRBV9 few TRBD2 TGTGCCAGCAGCGCCGGAGGACTAGCGGGAGGCATGAACAATGAGCAGTTCTTC CASSAGGLAGGMNNEQFF
TRBJ2-1 12 TRBV2 NA TRBD1 TGTGCCAGCTCCGGACAGGGGAATGAGCAGTTCTTC CASSGQGNEQFF
TRBJ1-1 18 TRBV13 once NA TGTGCCAGCAGCCCTCCCGACAGGAAGGCCTCCGTTTCCACTGAAGCTTTCTTT CASSPPDRKASVSTEAFF
TRBJ1-6 15 TRBV5-1 NA NA TGCGCCAGCAGAAGCTACAGCTCCTATAATTCACCCCTCCACTTT CASRSYSSYNSPLHF
TRBJ2-3 14 TRBV6-1 NA NA TGTGCCAGCAGTGAATGGGGGGGCGCAGATACGCAGTATTTT CASSEWGGADTQYF
TRBJ1-1 16 TRBV5-5 NA NA TGTGCCAGCAGCAGGGATCCGGGACAACCGAACACTGAAGCTTTCTTT CASSRDPGQPNTEAFF
TRBJ2-3 13 TRBV7-3 NA NA TGTGCCAGCAGCAAGGACTATTCAGATACGCAGTATTTT CASSKDYSDTQYF
TRBJ2-7 15 TRBV10-2 NA TRBD1 TGCGCCAGCAGTCGACAGGGGGCGCAAATGGGCGAGCAGTACTTC CASSRQGAQMGEQYF
TRBJ1-1 14 TRBV6-5 NA NA TGTGCCAGCAGTTACTCCGCAGGCCCAACTGAAGCTTTCTTT CASSYSAGPTEAFF
TRBJ2-2 14 TRBV5-4 NA NA TGTGCCAGCAGCTCAAGGACTGAGCAGGTGGAGCTGTTTTTT CASSSRTEQVELFF
TRBJ2-4 16 TRBV10-3 NA TRBD1 TGTGCCATCAGTGAGTCTGTCGGGACAGACAAAAACATTCAGTACTTC CAISESVGTDKNIQYF
TRBJ1-2 17 TRBV5-3 NA NA TGTGCCAGAAGCTTGGCCACAAGGGGGAGGGTTAACTATGGCTACACCTTC CARSLATRGRVNYGYTF
TRBJ1-1 13 TRBV6-5 NA NA TGTGCCAGCAGTTACTCGAACGGGGATCGAACTTTCTTT CASSYSNGDRTFF
TRBJ2-5 14 TRBV5-5 NA NA TGTGCCAGCAGCCCTAGGGAGAGCCAAGAGACCCAGTACTTC CASSPRESQETQYF
TRBJ1-6 17 TRBV9 NA NA TGTGCCAGCAGCCATGACAGCGCAAATCGGTATAATTCACCCCTCCACTTT CASSHDSANRYNSPLHF
TRBJ2-7 15 TRBV5-4 NA NA TGTGCCAGCAGCGGCGGGACAGTGAGCTCCTACGAGCAGTACTTC CASSGGTVSSYEQYF
TRBJ2-7 16 TRBV18 NA TRBD2 TGTGCCAGCTCACCAACCTCAGCGGGAGGGCTCTACGAGCAGTACTTC CASSPTSAGGLYEQYF
TRBJ1-4 14 TRBV5-4 NA TRBD1 TGTGCCAGCAGCTTAGGACAGGATAATGAAAAACTGTTTTTT CASSLGQDNEKLFF
TRBJ2-3 12 TRBV30 NA NA TGTGCCTGGAGTGCCCCACAGGATACGCAGTATTTT CAWSAPQDTQYF
TRBJ2-1 15 TRBV14 NA NA TGTGCCAGCAGCCAAGGGACTGGCTCCTACAATGAGCAGTTCTTC CASSQGTGSYNEQFF
TRBJ1-5 15 TRBV28 NA NA TGTGCCAGCAGTTTACGGGTTATGAGCAATCAGCCCCAGCATTTT CASSLRVMSNQPQHF
TRBJ1-6 14 TRBV3-1/TRBV3-2 NA NA TGTGCCAGCAGCCTGGACAGACTAAATTCACCCCTCCACTTT CASSLDRLNSPLHF
TRBJ1-2 16 TRBV7-6 NA TRBD1 TGTGCCAGCAGCCCAGTCCGGGACAGCCACACATATGGCTACACCTTC CASSPVRDSHTYGYTF
TRBJ1-2 16 TRBV18 NA NA TGTGCCAGCTCACCACGCCCGACAGAAGTACTTTATGGCTACACCTTC CASSPRPTEVLYGYTF
TRBJ1-6 14 TRBV7-2 NA NA TGTGCCAGCAGCTTAGACCAGGGTAGTTCACCCCTCCACTTT CASSLDQGSSPLHF
TRBJ1-2 12 TRBV6-5 NA TRBD1 TGTGCCAGCAGCCGGGACAGCCGCGGCTACACCTTC CASSRDSRGYTF